These 18 T cell receptor beta chains originate from one sample sequenced in a study of beta chain features in type 1 diabetes. These receptors have no known antigen. Study-level findings and limits: Among patients with Type 1 diabetes, TCRB CDR3s were moderately but significantly shorter in every one of the four CD4+ subsets.

Investigators reverse transcribed all isolated RNA, so they sequenced expressed TCRB transcripts. Assay used: immunoSEQ multiplex PCR; TCRdb lists only in-frame clones, some missing. The repertoire holds hundreds of thousands of clones, with around 9% as singletons. Sequenced input: central memory CD4+ T cells from blood. These receptors all stem from a man aged 25 to 45 with type 1 diabetes.

About this clone: The sample carries other DNA sequences with the same CDR3. The genes are TRBV7-2 and TRBJ2-5; D gene unclear. Per the germline V gene, CDR1 is SGHTA and CDR2 is FQGNSA. The CDR3 totals 14 residues. V shed 1 base and J shed 1 base, with 7 bases lying between them. The chain's CDR3 is CASSLGLAQETQYF. The CDR3 DNA sequence: TGTGCCAGCAGCTTAGGATTGGCCCAAGAGACCCAGTACTTC.

The sample holds a few counts of this clone. The chain recombines TRBV18 with TRBJ2-7, with 10 bases lining up with TRBD1. The germline CDR1 and CDR2 sequences are KGHSH and LQKENI. The CDR3 is 15 residues long. J gave up 4 bases and V 4 bases, and 7 bases lay outside the gene matches. CDR3 in amino acids: CASSQTTGGRYEQYF. The CDR3 DNA reads as TGTGCCAGCTCACAGACGACAGGGGGCCGATACGAGCAGTACTTC.

There are a few counts of this clone. V gene TRBV28 combines with J gene TRBJ2-5; no reliable D call. The CDR3 length is 11 residues. The germline CDR1 and CDR2 sequences are MDHEN and SYDVKM. Trimming pared 2 bases from V and 6 bases from J, leaving 4 bases between. DNA of the CDR3: TGTGCCAGCAGTTTAGAACAGACCCAGTACTTC. Residues: CASSLEQTQYF.

This chain connects TRBV29-1 to TRBJ2-5; TRBD2 is a possible D gene (6 bases). The CDR3 sequence is 13 residues long. The germline CDR1 and CDR2 sequences are SQVTM and ANQGSEA. Trimming shortened V by 6 bases and J by 9 bases, and 20 bases separated the two germline ends. CDR3 DNA sequence: TGCAGCGTGCAAACCGGGACTTTTGCCCCCCAGTACTTC. It is translated as CSVQTGTFAPQYF.

There are many counts of this clone. The J gene is TRBJ2-1, the V gene TRBV14; a weak D match, TRBD2 (6 bases). The germline V gene encodes CDR1 SGHDN and CDR2 FVKESK. This CDR3 region has 15 residues. Between the trimmed V and J ends, which lost 2 bases and 9 bases, there was a span of 17 bases. CDR3 DNA sequence: TGTGCCAGCAGCCAAACGGGACTCATTGCCATTGAGCAGTTCTTC. Amino acid sequence: CASSQTGLIAIEQFF.

This chain's CDR3 is CASAPGIRETQYF. CDR3 nucleotide sequence: TGTGCCAGCGCGCCTGGCATTAGAGAGACCCAGTACTTC. The chain combines TRBV7-6 with TRBJ2-5, with D uncertain. This CDR3 has 13 amino acids. Deletions cut 8 bases from V and 4 bases from J, with 14 bases between. Germline V gene data show CDR1 as SGHVS and CDR2 as FNYEAQ.

The chain links TRBV7-2 to TRBJ2-3; the match to TRBD1 covers 7 bases. The CDR3 consists of 16 residues. With 1 base clipped from V and 3 bases from J, the junction kept 7 bases outside the gene matches. CDR1 and CDR2 (germline): SGHTA, FQGNSA. The CDR3 loop reads CASSLEKRGRTDTQYF. The CDR3 coding sequence is TGTGCCAGCAGCTTAGAAAAGAGGGGGCGGACAGATACGCAGTATTTT.

CDR3 protein: CSVEGLAGGLNEQFF. CDR3 nucleotide sequence: TGCAGCGTTGAAGGTTTAGCGGGGGGGCTGAATGAGCAGTTCTTC. The chain has TRBV29-1 and TRBJ2-1, with 11 positions matching TRBD2. Germline CDR1 reads SQVTM; CDR2 reads ANQGSEA. The junction had 6 bases not matched to a gene; V was cut back by 1 base and J by 7 bases. The CDR3 length is 15 residues.

This clone was counted only a few times. This chain joins TRBV19 and TRBJ1-1, with a tentative D call TRBD1 (5 bases). The CDR3 spans 15 residues. Germline CDR1 LNHDA, CDR2 SQIVND (reference sequence). V lost 4 bases, J lost 6 bases, and 18 bases lay in between. CDR3 loop: CASSRGRALWAEAFF. The CDR3 bases are TGTGCCAGTAGTAGGGGCAGGGCACTGTGGGCTGAAGCTTTCTTT.

This clone was recorded a few times. For the CDR3, the DNA is TGTGCCAGCACCCGGGACAGCAGGGAAGGGGAGACCCAGTACTTC. This translates into CASTRDSREGETQYF. The chain couples TRBV2 to TRBJ2-5, with TRBD1 identical over 7 bases. Germline V gene sequence: CDR1 SNHLY, CDR2 FYNNEI. This CDR3 is 15 amino acids long. V shed 7 bases, J shed 5 bases, and the junction held 13 bases outside the gene matches. The entire variable domain, with the rest obtained from reference TRBV2 and TRBJ2-5, is as follows: EPEVTQTPSHQVTQMGQEVILRCVPISNHLYFYWYRQILGQKVEFLVSFYNNEISEKSEIFDDQFSVERPDGSNFTLKIRSTKLEDSAMYFCASTRDSREGETQYFGPGTRLLVL.

This clone was observed a few times. The chain couples TRBV28 to TRBJ1-3; TRBD1 matches 7 bases. From germline, CDR1 is MDHEN and CDR2 SYDVKM. CDR3 length: 15 amino acids. Trimming cost V 6 bases and J 3 bases; bases outside gene matches: 8. CDR3 sequence: CASRRQGRNGNTIYF. CDR3 DNA sequence: TGTGCCAGCAGAAGACAGGGCCGGAATGGAAACACCATATATTTT.

This CDR3 reads CASSYGQEAFF. The CDR3 region has the DNA TGTGCCAGCAGTTACGGACAGGAAGCTTTCTTT. The V call is TRBV6-5, the J call TRBJ1-1; D is perhaps TRBD1 (6 bases). The germline V and J ends were trimmed by 2 bases and 8 bases, with 6 bases remaining between them. The CDR3 is made up of 11 amino acids. Germline CDR1 reads MNHEY; CDR2 reads SVGAGI.

V and J are TRBV6-4 and TRBJ2-3, with D unresolved. Germline-derived CDR1 and CDR2 are MRHNA and SNTAGT. With 8 bases removed from V and 3 bases from J, the gap between germline ends came to 12 bases. This CDR3 is built from 13 residues. CDR3 amino acids: CASAAPTTDTQYF. The DNA of the CDR3 is TGTGCCAGCGCGGCGCCGACTACAGATACGCAGTATTTT.

This clone was counted between two and nine times. The V gene is TRBV18, the J gene TRBJ2-1, with a weak D call TRBD1 (5 bases). Germline-derived CDR1 and CDR2 are KGHSH and LQKENI. The CDR3 consists of 15 residues. V lost 1 base and J lost 4, with 11 bases in between. The CDR3 bases are TGTGCCAGCTCACCACTCCAGGGTGGATACAATGAGCAGTTCTTC. It specifies CASSPLQGGYNEQFF.

This clone appeared a few times. CDR3 DNA sequence: TGTGCCAGTAGTCCTCCCTGGGAGACCACTGAAGCTTTCTTT. This translates into CASSPPWETTEAFF. The V and J genes are TRBV19 and TRBJ1-1; D is uncertain. V was cut by 5 bases and J by 4 bases, with 14 bases left in between. CDR3 size: 14 residues. Germline CDR1 and CDR2: LNHDA and SQIVND (reference sequence).

This chain connects TRBV5-4 to TRBJ2-1; 9 nucleotides match TRBD2. From germline, CDR1 is SGHNT and CDR2 YYREEE (reference sequence). V shed 3 bases and J 10 bases; nucleotides not matched to a gene: 20. This CDR3 has 18 residues. In DNA form, the CDR3 reads TGTGCCAGCAGCTCCTACCAAGGGGTAGCGGGGGCCCCTTGGGAGCAGTTCTTC. Its protein product is CASSSYQGVAGAPWEQFF. The whole variable domain, filled in from reference TRBV5-4 and TRBJ2-1, reads ETGVTQSPTHLIKTRGQQVTLRCSSQSGHNTVSWYQQALGQGPQFIFQYYREEENGRGNFPPRFSGLQFPNYSSELNVNALELDDSALYLCASSSYQGVAGAPWEQFFGPGTRLTVL.

This clone was seen a handful of times. The chain employs TRBV5-4 and TRBJ2-7; 9 nucleotides agree with TRBD1. The V gene's germline CDR1 is SGHNT and CDR2 YYREEE (reference sequence). The CDR3 is 15 residues long. V trimming: 4 bases; J trimming: 3 bases; junction bases outside the gene matches: 8. CDR3 nucleotide sequence: TGTGCCAGCAGCCCTAAGGACAGGGGCTTCTACGAGCAGTACTTC. It encodes CASSPKDRGFYEQYF. Variable domain in full (rest from reference TRBV5-4 and TRBJ2-7): ETGVTQSPTHLIKTRGQQVTLRCSSQSGHNTVSWYQQALGQGPQFIFQYYREEENGRGNFPPRFSGLQFPNYSSELNVNALELDDSALYLCASSPKDRGFYEQYFGPGTRLTVT.

This clone was recorded many times. This chain connects TRBV21-1 to TRBJ2-7. TRBV21-1 is noted as a pseudogene. The CDR3 is 11 amino acids. CDR3 sequence (DNA): TGTGCCAGTCGCCAATTTTCCGAGCAGTACTTC. It yields the protein CASRQFSEQYF.